Listed below are T cell receptor beta chains from one sample, sequenced in a study of T cells in Graves' hyperthyroidism and ophthalmopathy. TCRdb redid the calling of the multiplex PCR reads with MiXCR, one entry per CDR3 protein. The sample has roughly 500,000 distinct CDR3 sequences; 46% are singletons. The sample comprised peripheral blood or thyroid tissue (not recorded which). These receptors came from an adult woman with Graves' disease, either hyperthyroidism or ophthalmopathy (not recorded which). CDR3s include the opening cysteine and the closing phenylalanine or tryptophan. The D gene is left open where the match is weak. Clone size is shown for a subset of rows, as once, few, many or a class of expanded clone.

size: -
D: -
J: TRBJ1-1
V: TRBV5-1
DNA: TGCGCCAGCAGCTTAGGAGCTATGACTGAAGCTTTCTTT
CDR3: CASSLGAMTEAFF

size: -
D: TRBD2
J: TRBJ2-2
V: TRBV29-1
DNA: TGCAGCGTTAGGCTAGCGGGAGCCGGGGAGCTGTTTTTT
CDR3: CSVRLAGAGELFF

size: many
D: -
J: TRBJ1-3
V: TRBV10-3
DNA: TGTGCCATTGCAGTGTCGAGCTCTGGAAACACCATATATTTT
CDR3: CAIAVSSSGNTIYF

size: -
D: TRBD1
J: TRBJ2-7
V: TRBV28
DNA: TGTGCCAGCACCCCGACAGGGAGCTACGAGCAGTACTTC
CDR3: CASTPTGSYEQYF

size: -
D: -
J: TRBJ2-5
V: TRBV5-1
DNA: TGCGCCAGCAGCCTCCAGGCGAGGCAGGGGCGCCAAGAGACCCAGTACTTC
CDR3: CASSLQARQGRQETQYF

size: -
D: -
J: TRBJ1-1
V: TRBV6-5
DNA: TGTGCCAGCAGTTACTGGACTGAAGCTTTCTTT
CDR3: CASSYWTEAFF

size: few
D: -
J: TRBJ1-6
V: TRBV6-1
DNA: TGTGCCAGCAGGGAGTACTCCTATAATTCACCCCTCCACTTT
CDR3: CASREYSYNSPLHF

size: -
D: -
J: TRBJ2-7
V: TRBV10-2
DNA: TGCGCCAGCCTCGACGCCACTACCTACGAGCAGTACTTC
CDR3: CASLDATTYEQYF

size: -
D: TRBD2
J: TRBJ2-7
V: TRBV6-7
DNA: TGTGCCAGCAGTTACCCCTGGCGGGAGTGTGACGAGCAGTACTTC
CDR3: CASSYPWRECDEQYF

size: few
D: -
J: TRBJ2-2
V: TRBV24-1
DNA: TGTGCCACCAGTGATCCTTTCCAGCGGGCCGCGAACACCGGGGAGCTGTTTTTT
CDR3: CATSDPFQRAANTGELFF

size: few
D: -
J: TRBJ1-2
V: TRBV7-9
DNA: TGTGCCAGCAGCTTAGACGGGGGGGGCTATGGCTACACCTTC
CDR3: CASSLDGGGYGYTF

size: -
D: -
J: TRBJ2-3
V: TRBV2
DNA: TGTGCCAGCAGTGATGGCGGGACTTCCACAGATACGCAGTATTTT
CDR3: CASSDGGTSTDTQYF

size: many
D: -
J: TRBJ1-3
V: TRBV7-9
DNA: TGTGCCAGCAGCTTGTCCACCTTTGGAAACACCATATATTTT
CDR3: CASSLSTFGNTIYF

size: -
D: -
J: TRBJ1-5
V: TRBV19
DNA: TGTGCCAGTAGTATACCCCTTTGGAACAATCAGCCCCAGCATTTT
CDR3: CASSIPLWNNQPQHF